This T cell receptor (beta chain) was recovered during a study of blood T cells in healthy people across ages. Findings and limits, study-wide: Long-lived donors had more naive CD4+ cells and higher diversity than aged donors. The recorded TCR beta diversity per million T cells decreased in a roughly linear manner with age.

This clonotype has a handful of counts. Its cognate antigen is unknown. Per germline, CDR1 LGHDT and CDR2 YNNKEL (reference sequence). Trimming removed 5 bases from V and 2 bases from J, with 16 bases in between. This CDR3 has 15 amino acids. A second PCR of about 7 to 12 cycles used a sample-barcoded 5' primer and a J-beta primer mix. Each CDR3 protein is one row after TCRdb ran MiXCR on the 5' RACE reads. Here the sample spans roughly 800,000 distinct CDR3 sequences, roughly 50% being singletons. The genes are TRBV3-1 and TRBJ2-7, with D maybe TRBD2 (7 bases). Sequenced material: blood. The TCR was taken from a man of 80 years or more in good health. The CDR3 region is CASSSGASGTYEQYF. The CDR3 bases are TGTGCCAGCAGCTCAGGGGCTAGCGGAACCTACGAGCAGTACTTC.